This T cell receptor beta chain was recorded in a study of blood T cell repertoires in COVID-19. Background on the study: T cells, B-cell-depleted T cells, or PBMCs provided the cDNA or gDNA that served as material.

A single count supports this clone. In terms of age and location, participants ranged from about 18 to 100 years and lived in about 25 US areas. Clones were sequenced by immunoSEQ multiplex PCR, and TCRdb holds only the in-frame ones, with some missing. The sample holds roughly 160,000 clones; 84% are singletons and the top ten take roughly 12%. This CDR3 spans 16 amino acids. Germline CDR1 is MDHEN and CDR2 is SYDVKM. The trim removed 5 bases at V and 0 bases at J, leaving 6 bases unmatched. The chain employs TRBV28 and TRBJ1-3; 8 nucleotides match TRBD1. The specimen sequenced was PBMCs or T cells enriched from blood (not recorded which). The sequence was collected from a man aged 45-65 years who had recovered from COVID-19. The CDR3 reads CASSPRQGSSGNTIYF. CDR3 DNA sequence: TGTGCCAGCAGTCCGAGACAGGGGAGCTCTGGAAACACCATATATTTT.